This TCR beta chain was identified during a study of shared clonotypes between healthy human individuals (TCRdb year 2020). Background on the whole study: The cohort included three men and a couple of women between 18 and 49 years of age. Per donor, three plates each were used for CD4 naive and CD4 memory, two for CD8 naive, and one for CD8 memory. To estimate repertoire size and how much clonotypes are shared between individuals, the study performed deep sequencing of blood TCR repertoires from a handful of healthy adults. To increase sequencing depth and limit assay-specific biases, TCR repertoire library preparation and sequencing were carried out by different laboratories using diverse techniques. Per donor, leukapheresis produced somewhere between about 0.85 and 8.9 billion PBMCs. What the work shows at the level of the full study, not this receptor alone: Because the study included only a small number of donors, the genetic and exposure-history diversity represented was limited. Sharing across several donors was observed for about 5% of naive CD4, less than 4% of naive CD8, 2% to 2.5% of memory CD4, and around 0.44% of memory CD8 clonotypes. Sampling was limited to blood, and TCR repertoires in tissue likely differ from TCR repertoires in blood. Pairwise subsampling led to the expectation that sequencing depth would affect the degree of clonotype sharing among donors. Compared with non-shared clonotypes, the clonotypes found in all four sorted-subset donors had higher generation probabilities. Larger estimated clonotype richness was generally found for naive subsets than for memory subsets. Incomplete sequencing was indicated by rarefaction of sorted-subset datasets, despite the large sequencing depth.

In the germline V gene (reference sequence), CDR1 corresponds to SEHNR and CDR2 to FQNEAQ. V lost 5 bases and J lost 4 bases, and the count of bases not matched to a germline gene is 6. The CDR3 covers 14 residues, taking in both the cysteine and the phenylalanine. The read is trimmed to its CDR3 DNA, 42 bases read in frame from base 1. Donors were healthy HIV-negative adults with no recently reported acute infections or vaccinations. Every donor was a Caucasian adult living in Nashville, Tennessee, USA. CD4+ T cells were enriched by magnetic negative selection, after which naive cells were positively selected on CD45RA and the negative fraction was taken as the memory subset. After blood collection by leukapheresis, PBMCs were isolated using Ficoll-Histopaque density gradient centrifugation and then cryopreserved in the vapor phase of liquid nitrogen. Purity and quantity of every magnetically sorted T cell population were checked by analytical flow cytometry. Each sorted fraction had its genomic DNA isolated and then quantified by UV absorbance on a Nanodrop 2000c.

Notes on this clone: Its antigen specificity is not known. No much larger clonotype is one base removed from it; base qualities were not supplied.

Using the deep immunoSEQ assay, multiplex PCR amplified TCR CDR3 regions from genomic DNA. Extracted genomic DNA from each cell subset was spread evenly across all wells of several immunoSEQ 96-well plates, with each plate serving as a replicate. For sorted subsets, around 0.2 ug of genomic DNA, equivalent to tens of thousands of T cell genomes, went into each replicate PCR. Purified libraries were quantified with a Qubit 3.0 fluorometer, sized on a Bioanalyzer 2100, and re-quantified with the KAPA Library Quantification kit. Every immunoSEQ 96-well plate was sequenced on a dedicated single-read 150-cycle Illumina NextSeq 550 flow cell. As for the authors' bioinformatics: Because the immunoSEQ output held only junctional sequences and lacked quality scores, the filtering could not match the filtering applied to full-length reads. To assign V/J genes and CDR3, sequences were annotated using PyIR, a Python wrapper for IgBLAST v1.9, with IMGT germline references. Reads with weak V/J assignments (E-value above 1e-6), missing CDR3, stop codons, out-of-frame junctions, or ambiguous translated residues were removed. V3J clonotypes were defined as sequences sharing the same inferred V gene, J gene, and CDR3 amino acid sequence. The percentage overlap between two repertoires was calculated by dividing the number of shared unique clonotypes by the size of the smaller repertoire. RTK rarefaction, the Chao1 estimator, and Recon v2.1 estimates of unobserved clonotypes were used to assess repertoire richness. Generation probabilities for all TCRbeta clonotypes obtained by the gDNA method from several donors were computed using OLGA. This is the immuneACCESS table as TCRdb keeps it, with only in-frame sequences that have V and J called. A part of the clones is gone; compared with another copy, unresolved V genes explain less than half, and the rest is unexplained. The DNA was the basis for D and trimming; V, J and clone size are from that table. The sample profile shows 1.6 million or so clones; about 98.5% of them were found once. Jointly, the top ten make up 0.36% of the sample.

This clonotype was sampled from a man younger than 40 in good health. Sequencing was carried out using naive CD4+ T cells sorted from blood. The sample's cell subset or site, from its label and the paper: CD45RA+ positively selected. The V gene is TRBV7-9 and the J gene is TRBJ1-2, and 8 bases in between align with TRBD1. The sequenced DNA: TGTGCCAGCAGCCCGACAGGGGAGATCTATGGCTACACCTTC. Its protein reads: CASSPTGEIYGYTF.